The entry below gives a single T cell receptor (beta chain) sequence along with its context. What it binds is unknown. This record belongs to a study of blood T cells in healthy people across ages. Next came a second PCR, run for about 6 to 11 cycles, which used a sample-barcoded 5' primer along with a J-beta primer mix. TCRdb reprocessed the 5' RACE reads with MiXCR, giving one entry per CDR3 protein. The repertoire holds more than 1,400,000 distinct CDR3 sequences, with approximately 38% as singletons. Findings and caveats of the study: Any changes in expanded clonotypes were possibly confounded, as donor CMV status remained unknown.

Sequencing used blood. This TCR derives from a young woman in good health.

The CDR3 DNA is TGTGCCAGCAGCCAAATCCCCTTTAAGGAATCCAGCAATCAGCCCCAGCATTTT. Its protein is CASSQIPFKESSNQPQHF. The chain is built from TRBV3-1 and TRBJ1-5; D remains unclear. V was cut by 2 bases and J by 1 base, with 18 bases left in between. The CDR3 contains 18 residues. Germline values: CDR1 LGHDT, CDR2 YNNKEL (reference sequence). Using reference TRBV3-1 and TRBJ1-5 for the parts outside the CDR3, the full variable domain is DTAVSQTPKYLVTQMGNDKSIKCEQNLGHDTMYWYKQDSKKFLKIMFSYNNKELIINETVPNRFSPKSPDKAHLNLHINSLELGDSAVYFCASSQIPFKESSNQPQHFGDGTRLSIL.